This T cell receptor beta chain originates from a study of T cells in Graves' hyperthyroidism and ophthalmopathy. Whole-study results and caveats: The model made its ophthalmopathy prediction, and onset followed a median about 6 months later. The blood repertoire included most of the expanded thyroid clonotypes above 0.001.

The V gene's germline CDR1 is MNHEY and CDR2 SMNVEV (reference sequence). This CDR3 has 14 amino acids. V trimming: 4 bases; J trimming: 4 bases; junction bases outside the gene matches: 4. RNA transcripts were the template for amplifying TCR beta CDR3 regions. First-round RT-PCR of the TCR CDR3 relied on the HTBI primer set. Via MiXCR, TCRdb re-called the multiplex PCR reads, giving one row per CDR3 protein. The profile shows 600,000 or so distinct CDR3 sequences, 12% to 15% of them singletons. About this clonotype itself: Antigen specificity is unknown.

The chain employs TRBV27 and TRBJ2-1; TRBD2 matches at 7 bases. This receptor was identified in a woman younger than 30 with Graves' ophthalmopathy. Sequenced sample: blood. CDR3 loop: CASSWREGYNEQFF. The CDR3 DNA sequence: TGTGCCAGCAGTTGGAGGGAGGGTTACAATGAGCAGTTCTTC.